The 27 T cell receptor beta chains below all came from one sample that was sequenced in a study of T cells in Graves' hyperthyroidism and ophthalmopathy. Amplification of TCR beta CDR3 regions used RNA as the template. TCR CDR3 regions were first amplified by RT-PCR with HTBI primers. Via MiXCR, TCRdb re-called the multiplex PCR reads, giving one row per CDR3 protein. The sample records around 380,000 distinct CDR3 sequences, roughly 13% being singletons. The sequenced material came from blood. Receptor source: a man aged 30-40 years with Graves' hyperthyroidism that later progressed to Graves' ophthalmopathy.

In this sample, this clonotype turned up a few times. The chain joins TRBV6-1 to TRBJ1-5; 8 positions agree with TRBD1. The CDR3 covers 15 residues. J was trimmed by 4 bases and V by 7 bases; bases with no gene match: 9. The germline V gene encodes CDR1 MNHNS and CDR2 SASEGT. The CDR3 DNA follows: TGTGCCAGCATAAGACACAGGGGGGGTAATCAGCCCCAGCATTTT. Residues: CASIRHRGGNQPQHF.

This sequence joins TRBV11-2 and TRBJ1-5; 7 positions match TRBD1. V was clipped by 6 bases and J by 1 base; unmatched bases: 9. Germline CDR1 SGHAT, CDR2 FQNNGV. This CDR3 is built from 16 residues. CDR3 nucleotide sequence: TGTGCCAGCAGTACCACGGCGGGACAGAGCAATCAGCCCCAGCATTTT. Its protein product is CASSTTAGQSNQPQHF.

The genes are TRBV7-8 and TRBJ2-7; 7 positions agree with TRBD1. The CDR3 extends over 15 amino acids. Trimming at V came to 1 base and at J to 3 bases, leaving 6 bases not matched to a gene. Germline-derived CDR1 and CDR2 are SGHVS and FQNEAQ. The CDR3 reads CASSLGGQGVYEQYF. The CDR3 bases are TGTGCCAGCAGCTTAGGAGGTCAGGGGGTCTACGAGCAGTACTTC.

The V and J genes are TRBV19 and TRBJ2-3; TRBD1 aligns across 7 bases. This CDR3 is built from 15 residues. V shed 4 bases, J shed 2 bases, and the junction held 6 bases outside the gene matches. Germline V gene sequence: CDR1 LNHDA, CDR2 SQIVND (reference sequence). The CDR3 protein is CASSTQGVLTDTQYF. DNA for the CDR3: TGTGCCAGTAGTACCCAGGGGGTACTCACAGATACGCAGTATTTT.

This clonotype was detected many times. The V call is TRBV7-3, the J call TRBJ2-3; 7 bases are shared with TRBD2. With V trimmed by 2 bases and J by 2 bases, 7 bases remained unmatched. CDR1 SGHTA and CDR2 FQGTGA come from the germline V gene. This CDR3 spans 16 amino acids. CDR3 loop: CASSLGAGTTTDTQYF. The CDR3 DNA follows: TGTGCCAGCAGCTTAGGGGCGGGGACTACCACAGATACGCAGTATTTT. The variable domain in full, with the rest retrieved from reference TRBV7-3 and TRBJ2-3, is GAGVSQTPSNKVTEKGKYVELRCDPISGHTALYWYRQSLGQGPEFLIYFQGTGAADDSGLPNDRFFAVRPEGSVSTLKIQRTERGDSAVYLCASSLGAGTTTDTQYFGPGTRLTVL.

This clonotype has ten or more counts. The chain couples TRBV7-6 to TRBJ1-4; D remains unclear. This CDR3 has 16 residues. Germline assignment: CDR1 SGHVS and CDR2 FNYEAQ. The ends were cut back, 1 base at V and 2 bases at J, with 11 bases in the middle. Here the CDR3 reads CASSLGWKGTNEKLFF. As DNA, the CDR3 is TGTGCCAGCAGCTTAGGGTGGAAGGGTACTAATGAAAAACTGTTTTTT.

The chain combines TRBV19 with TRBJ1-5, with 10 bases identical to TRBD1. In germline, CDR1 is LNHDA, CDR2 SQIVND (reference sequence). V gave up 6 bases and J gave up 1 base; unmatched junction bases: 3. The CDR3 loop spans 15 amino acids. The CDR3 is CASRGTGESNQPQHF. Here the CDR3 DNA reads TGTGCCAGTAGAGGGACAGGGGAAAGCAATCAGCCCCAGCATTTT.

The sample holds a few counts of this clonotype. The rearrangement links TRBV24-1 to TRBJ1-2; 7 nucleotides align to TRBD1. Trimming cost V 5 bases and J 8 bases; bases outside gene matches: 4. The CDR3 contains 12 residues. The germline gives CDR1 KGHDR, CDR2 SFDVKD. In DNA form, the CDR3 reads TGTGCCACCAGTGGGACAGGCCCCGGCTACACCTTC. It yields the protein CATSGTGPGYTF.

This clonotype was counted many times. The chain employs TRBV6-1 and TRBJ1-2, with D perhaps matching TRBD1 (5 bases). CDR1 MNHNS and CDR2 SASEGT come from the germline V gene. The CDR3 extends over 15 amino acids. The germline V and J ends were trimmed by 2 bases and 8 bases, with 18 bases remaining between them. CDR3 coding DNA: TGTGCCAGCAGTGAACAAGCACGAGGGACGGACGGCTACACCTTC. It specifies CASSEQARGTDGYTF.

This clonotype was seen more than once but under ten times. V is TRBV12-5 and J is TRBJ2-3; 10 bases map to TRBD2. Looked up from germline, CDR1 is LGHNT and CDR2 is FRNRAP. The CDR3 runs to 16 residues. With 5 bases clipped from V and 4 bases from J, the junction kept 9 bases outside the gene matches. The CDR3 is CASGHDLAGDPDTQYF. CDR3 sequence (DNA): TGTGCTAGTGGTCATGACCTAGCGGGGGACCCAGATACGCAGTATTTT.

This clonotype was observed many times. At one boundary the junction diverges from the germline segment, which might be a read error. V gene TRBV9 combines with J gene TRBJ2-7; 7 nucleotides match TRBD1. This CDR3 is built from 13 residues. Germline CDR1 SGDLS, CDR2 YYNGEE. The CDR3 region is CASRVGQPYEQYF. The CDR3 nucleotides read TGTGCCAGCCGCGTGGGACAGCCCTACGAGCAGTACTTC.

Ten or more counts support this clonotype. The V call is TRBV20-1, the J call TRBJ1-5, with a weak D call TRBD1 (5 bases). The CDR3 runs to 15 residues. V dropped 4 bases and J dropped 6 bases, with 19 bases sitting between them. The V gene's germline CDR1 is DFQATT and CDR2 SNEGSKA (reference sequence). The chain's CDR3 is CSATSPPGTGQPQHF. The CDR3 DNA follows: TGCAGTGCTACCTCCCCCCCAGGGACCGGTCAGCCCCAGCATTTT.

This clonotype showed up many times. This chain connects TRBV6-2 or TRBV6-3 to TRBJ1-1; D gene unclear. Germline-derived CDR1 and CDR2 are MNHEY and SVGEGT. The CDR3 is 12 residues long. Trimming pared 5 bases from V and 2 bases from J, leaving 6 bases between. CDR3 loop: CASSALNTEAFF. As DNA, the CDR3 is TGTGCCAGCAGTGCCCTTAACACTGAAGCTTTCTTT.

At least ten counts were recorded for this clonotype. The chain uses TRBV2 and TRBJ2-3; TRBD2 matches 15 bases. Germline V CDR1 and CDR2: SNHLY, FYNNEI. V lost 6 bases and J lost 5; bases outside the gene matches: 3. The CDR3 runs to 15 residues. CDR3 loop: CASRGTSGGKDTQYF. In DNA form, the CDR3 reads TGTGCCAGCAGGGGGACTAGCGGGGGGAAAGATACGCAGTATTTT.

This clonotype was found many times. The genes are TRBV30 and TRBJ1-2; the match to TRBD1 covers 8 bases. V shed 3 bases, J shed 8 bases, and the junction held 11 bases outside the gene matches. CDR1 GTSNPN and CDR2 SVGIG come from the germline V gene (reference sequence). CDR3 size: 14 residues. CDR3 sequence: CAWSPDQGAGGYTF. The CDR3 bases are TGTGCCTGGAGCCCAGATCAGGGGGCTGGGGGCTACACCTTC.

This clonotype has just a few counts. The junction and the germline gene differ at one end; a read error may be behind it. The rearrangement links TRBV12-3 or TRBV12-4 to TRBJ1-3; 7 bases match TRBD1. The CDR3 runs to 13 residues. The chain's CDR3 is CTSRLDRAYTIYF. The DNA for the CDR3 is TGTACCAGCAGACTCGACAGGGCCTACACCATATATTTT.

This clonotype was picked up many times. CDR3 DNA sequence: TGCAGTGCCCCAGCTGGGACAGGTTCCTACGAGCAGTACTTC. This translates into CSAPAGTGSYEQYF. The J gene is TRBJ2-7, the V gene TRBV20-1; 8 bases align to TRBD1. The length of the CDR3 is 14 residues. Germline V gene data show CDR1 as DFQATT and CDR2 as SNEGSKA (reference sequence). Trimming cost V 6 bases and J 1 base; bases outside gene matches: 8.

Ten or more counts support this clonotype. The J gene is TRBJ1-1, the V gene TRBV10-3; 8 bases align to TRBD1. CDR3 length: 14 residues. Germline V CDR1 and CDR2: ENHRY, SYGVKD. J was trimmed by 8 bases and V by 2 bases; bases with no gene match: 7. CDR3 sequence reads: CAISEDRGHNEAFF. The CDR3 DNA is TGTGCCATCAGTGAGGACAGGGGTCACAACGAAGCTTTCTTT.

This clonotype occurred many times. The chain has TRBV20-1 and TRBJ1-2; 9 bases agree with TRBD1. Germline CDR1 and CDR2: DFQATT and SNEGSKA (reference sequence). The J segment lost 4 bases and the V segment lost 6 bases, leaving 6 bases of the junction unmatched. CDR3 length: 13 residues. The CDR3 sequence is CSAPGTGSYGYTF. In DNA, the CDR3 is TGCAGTGCCCCCGGGACAGGGAGCTATGGCTACACCTTC.

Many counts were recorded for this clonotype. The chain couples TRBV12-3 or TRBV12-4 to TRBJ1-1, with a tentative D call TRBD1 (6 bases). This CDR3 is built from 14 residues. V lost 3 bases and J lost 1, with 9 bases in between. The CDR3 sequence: CASSFQGTNTEAFF. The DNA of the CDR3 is TGTGCCAGCAGTTTCCAGGGGACGAACACTGAAGCTTTCTTT.

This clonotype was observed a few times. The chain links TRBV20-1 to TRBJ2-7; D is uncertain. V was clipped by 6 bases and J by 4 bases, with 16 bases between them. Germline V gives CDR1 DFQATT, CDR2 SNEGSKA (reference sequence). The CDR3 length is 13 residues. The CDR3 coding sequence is TGCAGTGCCCTCGCCCCCAGCTCGTACGAGCAGTACTTC. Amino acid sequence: CSALAPSSYEQYF.

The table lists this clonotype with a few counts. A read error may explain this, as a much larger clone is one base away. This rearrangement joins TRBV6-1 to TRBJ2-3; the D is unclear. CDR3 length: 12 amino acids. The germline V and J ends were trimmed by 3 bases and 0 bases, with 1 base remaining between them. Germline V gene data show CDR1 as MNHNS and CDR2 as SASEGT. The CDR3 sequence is CASSDSTDTQYF. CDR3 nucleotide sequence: TGTGCCAGCAGTGACAGCACAGATACGCAGTATTTT.

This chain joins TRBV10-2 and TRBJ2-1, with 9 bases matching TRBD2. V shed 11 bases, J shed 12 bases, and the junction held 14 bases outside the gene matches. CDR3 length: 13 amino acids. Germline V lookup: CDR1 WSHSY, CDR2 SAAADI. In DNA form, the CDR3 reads TGCGCCTCCTGCGAAGGCGGGGGGGCCCCGCAGTTCTTC. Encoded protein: CASCEGGGAPQFF.

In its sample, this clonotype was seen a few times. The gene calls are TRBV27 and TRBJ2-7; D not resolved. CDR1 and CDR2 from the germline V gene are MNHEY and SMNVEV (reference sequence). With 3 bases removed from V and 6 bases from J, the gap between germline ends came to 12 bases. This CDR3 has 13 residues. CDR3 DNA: TGTGCCAGCAGTTTCTCGCGCGGATCCGAGCAGTACTTC. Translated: CASSFSRGSEQYF.

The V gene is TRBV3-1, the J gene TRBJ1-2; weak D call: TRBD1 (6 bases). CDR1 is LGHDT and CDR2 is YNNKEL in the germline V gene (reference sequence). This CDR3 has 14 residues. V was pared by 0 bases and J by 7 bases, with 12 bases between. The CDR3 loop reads CASSQDLDSSGYTF. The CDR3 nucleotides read TGTGCCAGCAGCCAAGATCTGGACAGCAGTGGCTACACCTTC.

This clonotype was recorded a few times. The CDR3 protein is CASSKEDTEAFF. Here the CDR3 DNA reads TGTGCCAGCAGTAAGGAGGACACTGAAGCTTTCTTT. The chain is built from TRBV12-3 or TRBV12-4 and TRBJ1-1; unclear D gene. The CDR3 totals 12 residues. Trimming removed 5 bases at V and 3 bases at J, with 7 bases between.

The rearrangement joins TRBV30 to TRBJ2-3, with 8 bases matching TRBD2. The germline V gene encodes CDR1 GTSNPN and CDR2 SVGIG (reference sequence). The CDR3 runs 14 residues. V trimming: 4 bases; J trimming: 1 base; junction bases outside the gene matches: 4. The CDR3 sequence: CAWTLTSGTDTQYF. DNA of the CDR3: TGTGCCTGGACCCTGACTAGCGGCACAGATACGCAGTATTTT.